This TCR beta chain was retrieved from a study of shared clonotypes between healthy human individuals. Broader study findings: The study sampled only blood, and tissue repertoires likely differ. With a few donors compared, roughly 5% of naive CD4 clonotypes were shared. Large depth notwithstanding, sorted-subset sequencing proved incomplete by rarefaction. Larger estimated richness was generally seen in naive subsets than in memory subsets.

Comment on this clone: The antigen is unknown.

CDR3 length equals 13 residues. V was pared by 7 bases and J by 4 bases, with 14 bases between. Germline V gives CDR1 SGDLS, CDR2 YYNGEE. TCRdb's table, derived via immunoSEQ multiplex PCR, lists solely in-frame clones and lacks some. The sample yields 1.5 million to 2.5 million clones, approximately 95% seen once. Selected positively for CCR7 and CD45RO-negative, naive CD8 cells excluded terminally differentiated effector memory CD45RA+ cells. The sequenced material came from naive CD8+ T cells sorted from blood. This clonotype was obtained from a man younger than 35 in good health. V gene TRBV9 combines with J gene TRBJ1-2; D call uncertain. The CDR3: CASGPGEGYGYTF. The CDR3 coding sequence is TGTGCCAGCGGTCCGGGCGAGGGCTATGGCTACACCTTC. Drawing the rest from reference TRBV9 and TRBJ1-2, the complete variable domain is DSGVTQTPKHLITATGQRVTLRCSPRSGDLSVYWYQQSLDQGLQFLIQYYNGEERAKGNILERFSAQQFPDLHSELNLSSLELGDSALYFCASGPGEGYGYTFGSGTRLTVV.